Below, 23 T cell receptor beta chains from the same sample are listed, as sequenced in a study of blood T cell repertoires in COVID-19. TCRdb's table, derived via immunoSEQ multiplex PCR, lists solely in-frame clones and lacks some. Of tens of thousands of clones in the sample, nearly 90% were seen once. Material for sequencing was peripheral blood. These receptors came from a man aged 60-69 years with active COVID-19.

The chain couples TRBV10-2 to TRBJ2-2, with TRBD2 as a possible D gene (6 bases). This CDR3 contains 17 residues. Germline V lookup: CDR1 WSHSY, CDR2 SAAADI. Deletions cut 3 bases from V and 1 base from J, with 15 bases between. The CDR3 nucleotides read TGCGCCAGCAGTGAAGGCCGCCTGGGGGGGAACACCGGGGAGCTGTTTTTT. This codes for CASSEGRLGGNTGELFF.

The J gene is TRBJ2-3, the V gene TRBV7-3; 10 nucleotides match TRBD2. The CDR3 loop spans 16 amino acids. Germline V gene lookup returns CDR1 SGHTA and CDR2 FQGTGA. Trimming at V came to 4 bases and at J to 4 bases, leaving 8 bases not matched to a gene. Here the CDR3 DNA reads TGTGCCAGCAGCTCCTCGGGTAGCGGGGGGCCAGATACGCAGTATTTT. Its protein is CASSSSGSGGPDTQYF.

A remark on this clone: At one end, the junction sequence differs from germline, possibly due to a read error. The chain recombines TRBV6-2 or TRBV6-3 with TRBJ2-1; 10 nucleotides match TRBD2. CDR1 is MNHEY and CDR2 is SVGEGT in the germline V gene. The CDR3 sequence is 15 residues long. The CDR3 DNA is TGTGCCAGCAGCTACTCCTTAGCGGGGGGCGATGAGCAGTTCTTC. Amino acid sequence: CASSYSLAGGDEQFF.

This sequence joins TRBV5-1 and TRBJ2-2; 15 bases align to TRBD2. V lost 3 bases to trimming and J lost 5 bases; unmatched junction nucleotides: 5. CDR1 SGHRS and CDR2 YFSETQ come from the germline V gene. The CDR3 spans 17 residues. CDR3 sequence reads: CASSSGLAGGSTGELFF. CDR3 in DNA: TGCGCCAGCAGCTCGGGACTAGCGGGGGGTTCTACCGGGGAGCTGTTTTTT. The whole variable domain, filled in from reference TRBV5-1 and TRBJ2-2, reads KAGVTQTPRYLIKTRGQQVTLSCSPISGHRSVSWYQQTPGQGLQFLFEYFSETQRNKGNFPGRFSGRQFSNSRSEMNVSTLELGDSALYLCASSSGLAGGSTGELFFGEGSRLTVL.

CDR3 sequence: CASGLVLGQVSLPNTEAFF. The CDR3 nucleotides are TGTGCTAGTGGTTTGGTACTGGGACAGGTTTCCCTTCCGAACACTGAAGCTTTCTTT. The rearrangement uses TRBV12-5 and TRBJ1-1; 8 bases align to TRBD1. This CDR3 spans 19 amino acids. Germline V lookup: CDR1 LGHNT, CDR2 FRNRAP. The V gene end was trimmed by 0 bases and the J gene end by 1 base; junction bases not matched to a gene: 13.

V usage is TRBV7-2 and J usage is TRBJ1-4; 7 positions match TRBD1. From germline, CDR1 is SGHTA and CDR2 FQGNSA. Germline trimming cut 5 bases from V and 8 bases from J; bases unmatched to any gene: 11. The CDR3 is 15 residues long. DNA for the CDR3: TGTGCCAGCAGCCCCCAAGGGGGCGCAGGCGAAAAACTGTTTTTT. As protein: CASSPQGGAGEKLFF. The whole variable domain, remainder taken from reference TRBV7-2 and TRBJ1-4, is GAGVSQSPSNKVTEKGKDVELRCDPISGHTALYWYRQSLGQGLEFLIYFQGNSAPDKSGLPSDRFSAERTGGSVSTLTIQRTQQEDSAVYLCASSPQGGAGEKLFFGSGTQLSVL.

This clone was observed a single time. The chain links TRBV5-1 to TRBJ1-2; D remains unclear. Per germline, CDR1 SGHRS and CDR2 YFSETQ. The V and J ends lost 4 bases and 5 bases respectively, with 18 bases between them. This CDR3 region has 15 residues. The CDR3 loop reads CASSPAGGRSYGYTF. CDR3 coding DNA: TGCGCCAGCAGCCCGGCGGGCGGGCGATCTTATGGCTACACCTTC.

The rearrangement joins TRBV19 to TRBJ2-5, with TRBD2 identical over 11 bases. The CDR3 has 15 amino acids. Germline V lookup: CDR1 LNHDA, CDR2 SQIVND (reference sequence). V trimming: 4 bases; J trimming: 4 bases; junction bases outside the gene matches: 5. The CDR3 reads CASSRVAGGRETQYF. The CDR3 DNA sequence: TGTGCCAGTAGTAGGGTAGCGGGGGGGCGAGAGACCCAGTACTTC.

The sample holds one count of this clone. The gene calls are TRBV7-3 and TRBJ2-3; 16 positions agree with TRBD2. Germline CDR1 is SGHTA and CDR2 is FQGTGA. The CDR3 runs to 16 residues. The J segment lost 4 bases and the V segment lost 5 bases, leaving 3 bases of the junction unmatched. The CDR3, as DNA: TGTGCCAGCAGCCCAGGGACTAGCGGGGGGGCAGATACGCAGTATTTT. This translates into CASSPGTSGGADTQYF.

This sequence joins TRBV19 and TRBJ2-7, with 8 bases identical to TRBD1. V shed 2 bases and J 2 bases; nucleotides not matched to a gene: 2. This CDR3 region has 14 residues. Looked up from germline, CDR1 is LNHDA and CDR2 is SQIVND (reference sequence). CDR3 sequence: CASSIQGATYEQYF. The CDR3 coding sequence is TGTGCCAGTAGTATACAGGGGGCCACCTACGAGCAGTACTTC.

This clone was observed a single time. The CDR3 here is CAWSPGLIGELFF. CDR3 sequence (DNA): TGTGCCTGGAGCCCTGGGCTCATCGGGGAGCTGTTTTTT. The rearrangement joins TRBV30 to TRBJ2-2; D gene unclear. Trimming stripped 3 bases from V and 7 bases from J, with 12 bases between. CDR1 and CDR2 from the germline V gene are GTSNPN and SVGIG (reference sequence). The CDR3 loop spans 13 amino acids.

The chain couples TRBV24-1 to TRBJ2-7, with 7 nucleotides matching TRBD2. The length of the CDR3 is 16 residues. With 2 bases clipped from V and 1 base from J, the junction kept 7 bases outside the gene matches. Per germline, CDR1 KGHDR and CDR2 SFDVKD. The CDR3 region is CATSDSGTNPSYEQYF. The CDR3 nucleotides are TGTGCCACCAGTGATTCCGGGACTAATCCTTCCTACGAGCAGTACTTC.

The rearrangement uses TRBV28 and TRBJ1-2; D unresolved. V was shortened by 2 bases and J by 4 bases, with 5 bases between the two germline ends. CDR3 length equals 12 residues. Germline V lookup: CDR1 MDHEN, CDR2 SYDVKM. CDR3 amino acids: CASSLGLYGYTF. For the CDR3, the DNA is TGTGCCAGCAGTTTAGGACTCTATGGCTACACCTTC.

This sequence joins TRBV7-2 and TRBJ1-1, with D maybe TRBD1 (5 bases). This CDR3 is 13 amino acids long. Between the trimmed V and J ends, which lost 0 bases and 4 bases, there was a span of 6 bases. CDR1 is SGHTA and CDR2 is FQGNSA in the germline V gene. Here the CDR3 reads CASSLATATEAFF. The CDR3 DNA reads TGTGCCAGCAGCTTAGCGACAGCCACTGAAGCTTTCTTT.

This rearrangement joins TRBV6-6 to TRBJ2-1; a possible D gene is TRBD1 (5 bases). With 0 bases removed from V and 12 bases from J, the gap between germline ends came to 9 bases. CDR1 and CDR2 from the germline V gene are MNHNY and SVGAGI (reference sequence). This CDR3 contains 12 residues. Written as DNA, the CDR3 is TGTGCCAGCAGTTACTCGATCCAGGGGCAGTTCTTC. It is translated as CASSYSIQGQFF.

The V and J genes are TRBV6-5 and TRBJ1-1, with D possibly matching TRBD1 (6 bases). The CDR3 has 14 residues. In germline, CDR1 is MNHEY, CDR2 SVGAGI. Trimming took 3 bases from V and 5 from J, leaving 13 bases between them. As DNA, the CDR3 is TGTGCCAGCAGTTATGGACAGAGAGGGACTGAAGCTTTCTTT. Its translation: CASSYGQRGTEAFF.

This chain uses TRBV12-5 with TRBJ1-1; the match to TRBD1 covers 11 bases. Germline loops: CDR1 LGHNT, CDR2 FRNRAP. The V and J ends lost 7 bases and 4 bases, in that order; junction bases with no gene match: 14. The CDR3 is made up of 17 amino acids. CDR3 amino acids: CASVAGTGGLWGTEAFF. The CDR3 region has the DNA TGTGCTAGTGTTGCTGGGACAGGGGGATTGTGGGGCACTGAAGCTTTCTTT.

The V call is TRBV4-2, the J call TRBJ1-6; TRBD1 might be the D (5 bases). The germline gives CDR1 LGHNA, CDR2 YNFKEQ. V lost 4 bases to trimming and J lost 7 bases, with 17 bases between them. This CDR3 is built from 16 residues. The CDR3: CASSLDTLLGNSPLHF. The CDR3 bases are TGTGCCAGCAGCCTGGACACCCTACTGGGAAATTCACCCCTCCACTTT.

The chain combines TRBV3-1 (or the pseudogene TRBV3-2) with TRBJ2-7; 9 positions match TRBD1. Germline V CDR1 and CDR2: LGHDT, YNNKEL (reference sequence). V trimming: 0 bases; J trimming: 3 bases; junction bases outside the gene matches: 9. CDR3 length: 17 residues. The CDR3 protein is CASSQDPWTGVGYEQYF. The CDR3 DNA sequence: TGTGCCAGCAGCCAAGATCCGTGGACAGGGGTAGGCTACGAGCAGTACTTC.

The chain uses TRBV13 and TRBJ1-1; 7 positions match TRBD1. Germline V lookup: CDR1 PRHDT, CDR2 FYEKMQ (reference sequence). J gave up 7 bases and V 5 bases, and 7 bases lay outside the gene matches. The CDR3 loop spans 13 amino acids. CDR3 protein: CASSTGVVGEAFF. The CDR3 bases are TGTGCCAGCAGCACAGGGGTAGTGGGTGAAGCTTTCTTT.

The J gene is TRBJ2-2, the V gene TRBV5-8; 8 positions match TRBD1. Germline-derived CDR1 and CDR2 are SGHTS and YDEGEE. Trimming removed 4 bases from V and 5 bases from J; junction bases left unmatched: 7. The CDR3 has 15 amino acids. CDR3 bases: TGTGCCAGCAGCCCCGGACAGGGAGAAACCGGGGAGCTGTTTTTT. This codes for CASSPGQGETGELFF.

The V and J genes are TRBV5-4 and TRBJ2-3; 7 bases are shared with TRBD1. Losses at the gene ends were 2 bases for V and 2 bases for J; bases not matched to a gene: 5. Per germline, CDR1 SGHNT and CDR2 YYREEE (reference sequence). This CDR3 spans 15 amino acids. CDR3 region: CASSFRDRATDTQYF. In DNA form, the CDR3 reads TGTGCCAGCAGCTTCCGGGACAGAGCCACAGATACGCAGTATTTT.

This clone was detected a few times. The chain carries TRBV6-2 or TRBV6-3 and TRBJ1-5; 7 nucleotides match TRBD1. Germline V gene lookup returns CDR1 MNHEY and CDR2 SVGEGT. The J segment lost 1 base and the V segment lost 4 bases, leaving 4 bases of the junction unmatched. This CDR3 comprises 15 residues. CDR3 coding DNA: TGTGCCAGCAGTTGGGGACAGCAGAGCAATCAGCCCCAGCATTTT. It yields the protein CASSWGQQSNQPQHF.